The 30 T cell receptor beta chains given below trace back to one sample, sequenced in a study of T cells after yellow fever vaccination (dated by TCRdb to the late 2010s). The library was built by means of 5' RACE. Instrument on record: Illumina HiSeq 2500. TCRdb reanalyzed the raw reads on its own, using fastp at Q25 for trimming and MiXCR for clone calling, and kept in-frame beta chains. Each entry is one CDR3 protein sequence, shown with its most common DNA and genes. Recorded for this sample are approximately 510,000 distinct CDR3 sequences; just over 20% of them occurred a single time. About a sixth of the sample goes to the ten largest clones. This sample's treatment or condition label indicates: live attenuated yellow fever vaccine strain. The sample was PBMCs, taken roughly 20 days after the first yellow fever vaccination. The receptors were sampled from a young man who received the YFV17D yellow fever vaccine.

This clonotype was seen more than once but under ten times. V and J are TRBV6-1 and TRBJ2-1; no definite D call. There are 16 residues in the CDR3. Germline CDR1 is MNHNS and CDR2 is SASEGT. V was shortened by 8 bases and J by 8 bases, with 25 bases between the two germline ends. For the CDR3, the DNA is TGTGCCAGCTCCGAGGTGGCAAGTCCATCTCCTCATGAGCAGTTCTTC. This gives the protein CASSEVASPSPHEQFF.

This clonotype was detected a few times. This sequence joins TRBV4-2 and TRBJ2-7; 12 positions match TRBD2. V shed 3 bases and J 0 bases; nucleotides not matched to a gene: 0. CDR1 is LGHNA, CDR2 YNFKEQ, per germline. CDR3 length: 15 amino acids. Here the CDR3 reads CASSQTSGGSYEQYF. The CDR3 DNA reads as TGTGCCAGCAGCCAGACTAGCGGGGGCTCCTACGAGCAGTACTTC.

This clonotype was counted a few times. J is TRBJ1-4 and V is TRBV20-1, with no clear D. The CDR3 has 15 residues. Trimming pared 3 bases from V and 0 bases from J, leaving 11 bases between. Germline CDR1 reads DFQATT; CDR2 reads SNEGSKA (reference sequence). CDR3 region: CSASERHSTNEKLFF. As DNA, the CDR3 is TGCAGTGCTAGCGAAAGACACTCAACTAATGAAAAACTGTTTTTT.

The chain links TRBV7-9 to TRBJ1-4, with a possible D match to TRBD1 (5 bases). Looked up from germline, CDR1 is SEHNR and CDR2 is FQNEAQ (reference sequence). Trimming pared 5 bases from V and 8 bases from J, leaving 15 bases between. This CDR3 comprises 14 residues. CDR3 DNA: TGTGCCAGCAGCACACTGGGGCTTGGCGAAAAACTGTTTTTT. This gives the protein CASSTLGLGEKLFF.

This clonotype was observed a handful of times. The chain combines TRBV6-1 with TRBJ1-5, with unresolved D. Trimming left V 7 bases short and J 4 bases short, with 11 bases between. The V gene's germline CDR1 is MNHNS and CDR2 SASEGT. The CDR3 is made up of 13 amino acids. Here the CDR3 reads CASNQGLNQPQHF. In nucleotides, the CDR3 is TGTGCCAGCAATCAAGGGTTAAATCAGCCCCAGCATTTT.

This clonotype was seen ten or more times. CDR3 sequence reads: CASSSGGEQFF. The CDR3 DNA sequence: TGTGCCAGCAGTTCAGGGGGTGAGCAGTTCTTC. J is TRBJ2-1 and V is TRBV6-5; 7 bases are a match to TRBD1. Trimming at V came to 4 bases and at J to 9 bases, leaving 0 bases not matched to a gene. This CDR3 has 11 amino acids. CDR1 MNHEY and CDR2 SVGAGI come from the germline V gene.

The gene calls are TRBV27 and TRBJ2-7; 7 bases align to TRBD2. The CDR3 runs to 13 residues. From germline, CDR1 is MNHEY and CDR2 SMNVEV (reference sequence). With 4 bases clipped from V and 6 bases from J, the junction kept 6 bases outside the gene matches. CDR3 amino acids: CASSYGAGVEQYF. CDR3 coding DNA: TGTGCCAGCAGTTATGGGGCGGGGGTCGAGCAGTACTTC.

This clonotype was seen a few times. The chain carries TRBV4-1 and TRBJ1-6; D gene unclear. The CDR3 runs to 16 residues. The germline CDR1 and CDR2 sequences are MGHRA and YSYEKL. V lost 6 bases and J 5 bases, leaving 17 bases between the germline ends. CDR3 protein: CASRWPGTGDNSPLHF. DNA of the CDR3: TGCGCCAGCAGGTGGCCGGGCACTGGTGATAATTCACCCCTCCACTTT.

This clonotype was picked up a small number of times. The chain recombines TRBV13 with TRBJ2-4; D perhaps matches TRBD2 (6 bases). V gave up 6 bases and J gave up 3 bases, with 12 bases separating them. Germline V lookup: CDR1 PRHDT, CDR2 FYEKMQ (reference sequence). This CDR3 contains 14 residues. In nucleotides, the CDR3 is TGTGCCAGCAGGGGAGGACGGAGCAAAAACATTCAGTACTTC. Its protein product is CASRGGRSKNIQYF.

This clonotype was seen more than once but under ten times. The V gene is TRBV21-1, the J gene TRBJ2-5; whether TRBD1, the table's D call, matches the DNA was not checked. TRBV21-1 is marked as a pseudogene. This CDR3 has 13 amino acids. The CDR3: CASSKDRVGTQYF. As DNA, the CDR3 is TGTGCCAGCAGCAAAGACAGGGTTGGGACCCAGTACTTC.

This clonotype was seen only a few times. The chain recombines TRBV20-1 with TRBJ1-1, with 7 bases that match TRBD1. Per the germline V gene, CDR1 is DFQATT and CDR2 is SNEGSKA (reference sequence). This CDR3 has 12 residues. The V segment lost 3 bases and the J segment 4 bases; nucleotides outside the gene matches: 2. CDR3 DNA sequence: TGCAGTGCTAGGACAGGGACCACTGAAGCTTTCTTT. It encodes CSARTGTTEAFF.

This clonotype has more than one count but fewer than ten. DNA of the CDR3: TGTGCCACCAGCAGAGACTTTCGAGAGACCCAGTACTTC. Encoded protein: CATSRDFRETQYF. The chain is built from TRBV15 and TRBJ2-5; D ambiguous. There are 13 residues in the CDR3. Trimming removed 0 bases at V and 4 bases at J, with 6 bases between. The germline CDR1 and CDR2 sequences are LNHNV and YYDKDF (reference sequence).

This clonotype was detected a few times. V and J are TRBV7-9 and TRBJ1-6; TRBD1 is a possible D gene (6 bases). Germline CDR1 and CDR2: SEHNR and FQNEAQ (reference sequence). The V gene lost 5 bases and the J gene lost 5 bases, with 7 bases spanning the gap. This CDR3 region has 13 residues. The CDR3 is CASSRDNNSPLHF. Here the CDR3 DNA reads TGTGCCAGCAGCCGGGACAATAATTCACCCCTCCACTTT.

This chain uses TRBV30 with TRBJ1-1; TRBD1 agrees at 10 bases. V was pared by 1 base and J by 7 bases, with 3 bases of the junction left unmatched. CDR3 length: 13 amino acids. CDR1 is GTSNPN and CDR2 is SVGIG in the germline V gene (reference sequence). CDR3 bases: TGTGCCTGGAGTGGGGACAGGGGACTTGAAGCTTTCTTT. This translates into CAWSGDRGLEAFF.

V gene TRBV12-3 or TRBV12-4 combines with J gene TRBJ2-2; TRBD1 aligns across 9 bases. The CDR3 contains 16 residues. J was trimmed by 0 bases and V by 3 bases; bases with no gene match: 2. As DNA, the CDR3 is TGTGCCAGCAGTTTGGGGACAGGGTCGAACACCGGGGAGCTGTTTTTT. Amino acid sequence: CASSLGTGSNTGELFF.

This clonotype was seen at least ten times. The chain has TRBV18 and TRBJ2-5; D not resolved. V lost 3 bases to trimming and J lost 3 bases, with 8 bases between them. From germline, CDR1 is KGHSH and CDR2 LQKENI. This CDR3 has 13 residues. The DNA of the CDR3 is TGTGCCAGCTCACCCCGGGTCGAAGAGACCCAGTACTTC. Protein sequence: CASSPRVEETQYF.

There are many counts of this clonotype. The J gene is TRBJ1-1, the V gene TRBV5-4, with 9 nucleotides matching TRBD1. The CDR3 extends over 14 amino acids. The germline CDR1 and CDR2 sequences are SGHNT and YYREEE (reference sequence). Trimming at V came to 4 bases and at J to 7 bases, leaving 8 bases not matched to a gene. The CDR3 DNA reads TGTGCCAGCAGCCTAAACACAGGGGGCGGTGAAGCTTTCTTT. Translation gives CASSLNTGGGEAFF.

This clonotype was counted only a few times. The chain uses TRBV6-5 and TRBJ2-7, with D hard to call. The CDR3 has 13 residues. Germline CDR1 MNHEY, CDR2 SVGAGI. Trimming left V 0 bases short and J 6 bases short, with 9 bases between. CDR3 residues: CASSYSTLSEQYF. The CDR3 DNA reads as TGTGCCAGCAGTTACTCGACACTGAGCGAGCAGTACTTC.

V and J are TRBV11-3 and TRBJ2-1; no clear D gene. The CDR3 extends over 13 amino acids. CDR1 is SGHNT, CDR2 YENEEA, per germline. The germline V and J ends were trimmed by 1 base and 6 bases, with 7 bases remaining between them. CDR3 region: CASSLVNPNEQFF. DNA for the CDR3: TGTGCCAGCAGCTTAGTGAACCCCAATGAGCAGTTCTTC.

This clonotype was picked up a small number of times. At one boundary the junction diverges from the germline segment, which might be a read error. This chain connects TRBV20-1 to TRBJ2-1; TRBD2 matches at 10 bases. CDR3 length: 16 amino acids. Germline values: CDR1 DFQATT, CDR2 SNEGSKA (reference sequence). The CDR3 loop reads CCAREDSSGGTPEQFF. CDR3 bases: TGCTGTGCTAGAGAAGATAGTAGCGGGGGGACTCCGGAGCAGTTCTTC.

The chain is built from TRBV9 and TRBJ2-3, with D possibly being TRBD2 (5 bases). The CDR3 contains 13 residues. V was clipped by 4 bases and J by 4 bases, with 10 bases between them. Germline V gene data show CDR1 as SGDLS and CDR2 as YYNGEE. The CDR3 sequence is CASSPWESDTQYF. The DNA of the CDR3 is TGTGCCAGCAGCCCCTGGGAGTCAGATACGCAGTATTTT.

The V gene is TRBV4-3, the J gene TRBJ1-2, with D possibly TRBD1 on 6 matching bases. With 0 bases removed from V and 8 bases from J, the gap between germline ends came to 22 bases. Germline V gene data show CDR1 as LGHNA and CDR2 as YSLEER. The CDR3 consists of 17 residues. The CDR3 protein is CASSQDLAVGGAFGYTF. The CDR3 DNA follows: TGCGCCAGCAGCCAAGATCTGGCGGTAGGGGGGGCGTTCGGCTACACCTTC.

CDR3 amino acids: CASQLAGGLNNEQFF. DNA for the CDR3: TGTGCCAGCCAACTAGCGGGGGGACTGAACAATGAGCAGTTCTTC. The chain employs TRBV27 and TRBJ2-1, with 12 bases that match TRBD2. V trimming: 8 bases; J trimming: 5 bases; junction bases outside the gene matches: 7. The CDR3 runs 15 residues. Germline V lookup: CDR1 MNHEY, CDR2 SMNVEV (reference sequence).

This clonotype was counted between two and nine times. One end of the junction fails to match germline, which may point to a read error. This chain links TRBV19 with TRBJ2-3, with 7 bases matching TRBD1. CDR3 length: 16 amino acids. Germline assignment: CDR1 LNHDA and CDR2 SQIVND (reference sequence). CDR3 region: CASSTLQGSATDTQYF. CDR3 bases: TGTGCCAGCAGTACCCTACAGGGGAGCGCGACAGATACGCAGTATTTT.

The gene calls are TRBV12-3 or TRBV12-4 and TRBJ2-7, with TRBD1 identical over 7 bases. V trimming: 10 bases; J trimming: 11 bases; junction bases outside the gene matches: 8. The CDR3 spans 10 residues. The CDR3, as DNA: TGTGCCACCGGCCGGGACAGTGAGTACTTC. This codes for CATGRDSEYF.

This clonotype has only a few counts. The J gene is TRBJ2-5, the V gene TRBV29-1, with D unclear. V lost 0 bases and J lost 5, with 13 bases in between. This CDR3 spans 14 amino acids. Looked up from germline, CDR1 is SQVTM and CDR2 is ANQGSEA. The CDR3 DNA follows: TGCAGCGTTGAAGATCCCTGGGATGAGGAGACCCAGTACTTC. Protein: CSVEDPWDEETQYF.

At least ten counts were recorded for this clonotype. The rearrangement joins TRBV12-3 or TRBV12-4 to TRBJ2-2, with 8 nucleotides matching TRBD1. There are 15 residues in the CDR3. The V gene end was trimmed by 0 bases and the J gene end by 6 bases; junction bases not matched to a gene: 3. The CDR3 is CASSLALRGPGELFF. In DNA form, the CDR3 reads TGTGCCAGCAGTTTAGCGCTCAGGGGGCCCGGGGAGCTGTTTTTT.

This clonotype occurred a few times. V and J are TRBV29-1 and TRBJ2-2, with TRBD2 identical over 13 bases. Losses at the gene ends were 4 bases for V and 1 base for J; bases not matched to a gene: 6. The CDR3 runs 17 residues. Germline V gene sequence: CDR1 SQVTM, CDR2 ANQGSEA. CDR3 in amino acids: CSVGRLAGGENTGELFF. CDR3 in DNA: TGCAGCGTTGGAAGACTAGCGGGGGGTGAGAACACCGGGGAGCTGTTTTTT.

A single count supports this clonotype. The rearrangement uses TRBV3-1 and TRBJ1-2; D is ambiguous. Trimming cost V 1 base and J 8 bases, with 14 bases left between them. CDR3 size: 14 residues. CDR1 and CDR2 from the germline V gene are LGHDT and YNNKEL (reference sequence). Here the CDR3 reads CASSQVEPAGGYTF. CDR3 sequence (DNA): TGTGCCAGCAGCCAAGTAGAACCCGCGGGGGGCTACACCTTC.

The chain links TRBV20-1 to TRBJ2-1; D is perhaps TRBD2 (5 bases). From germline, CDR1 is DFQATT and CDR2 SNEGSKA (reference sequence). The CDR3 runs 14 residues. V was shortened by 3 bases and J by 3 bases, with 12 bases between the two germline ends. CDR3 sequence reads: CSASGGSFYNEQFF. The CDR3 region has the DNA TGCAGTGCTAGCGGCGGGTCCTTCTACAATGAGCAGTTCTTC.